Here is one T cell receptor beta chain with its context. This sample was taken from a study of blood T cell repertoires in COVID-19. Study-level information: From the United States, Italy and Spain came samples of acute and convalescent COVID-19. From T cells, B-cell-depleted T cells, or PBMCs came the material, which was cDNA or gDNA.

Original methodology: Counts of nucleated cells, estimated from reference gene primer amplification, were obtained. Produced via immunoSEQ multiplex PCR; TCRdb's table is partial and in-frame only. V, J and clone size were drawn from that table, and D and trimming were deduced from the DNA. The table has roughly 200,000 clones, approximately 84% seen once. Looked up from germline, CDR1 is SGHRS and CDR2 is YFSETQ. The CDR3 consists of 13 residues. Deletions cut 1 base from V and 2 bases from J, with 7 bases between. The chain joins TRBV5-1 to TRBJ2-7; TRBD1 might be the D (6 bases). The sample consisted of peripheral blood. This TCR came from a woman in her 70s with active or convalescent COVID-19. The CDR3 loop reads CASSLRGTYEQYF. The CDR3 DNA follows: TGCGCCAGCAGCTTGAGGGGGACCTACGAGCAGTACTTC.